This passage covers 25 T cell receptor beta chains from one sample sequenced in a study of regulatory T cells in long-lasting Graves disease. The TCR beta library used iRepertoire HTBI primers with Arm-PCR amplification of CDR3. TCRdb called the multiplex PCR reads again in MiXCR, with one record for every CDR3 protein. The sample shows hundreds of thousands of distinct CDR3 sequences, 12% of them seen only once. Specified time point: newly diagnosed GD, antithyroid drugs for less than 3 months. With RNA extracted from PBMCs as input, the TCR library was made. These sequences were also reported in another study, on T cells in Graves' hyperthyroidism and ophthalmopathy.

Source: peripheral blood mononuclear cells (PBMCs), taken at new diagnosis, from a patient treated with antithyroid drugs. Source of these receptors: a woman aged 25-40 years with Graves disease.

In this sample, this clonotype turned up many times. At one end, the junction sequence differs from germline, possibly due to a read error. The chain combines TRBV11-2 with TRBJ2-7; weak D call: TRBD2 (6 bases). This CDR3 spans 13 amino acids. In germline, CDR1 is SGHAT, CDR2 FQNNGV. The CDR3, as DNA: TGTGCCAGCAGCTTAGATACGGCCCTCCGGGAGCACTTC. It translates to CASSLDTALREHF.

This chain uses TRBV6-5 with TRBJ1-2; D gene uncertain. The V end was cut by 2 bases, the J end by 5 bases, with 18 bases between. CDR1 and CDR2 from the germline V gene are MNHEY and SVGAGI. The length of the CDR3 is 16 residues. CDR3 bases: TGTGCCAGCAGTTACGACGGACGGACGGCTGGGTATGGCTACACCTTC. This sequence encodes CASSYDGRTAGYGYTF.

This clonotype was counted many times. Its ends do not fully match the called genes, so a read error is possible. This chain joins TRBV6-1 and TRBJ2-1, with 8 positions matching TRBD2. The germline V gene has CDR1 MNHNS and CDR2 SASEGT. The CDR3 contains 15 residues. CDR3 amino acids: CASSDPSGSVNEQFF. CDR3 DNA: TGCGCCAGCAGTGATCCCAGCGGGAGTGTCAATGAGCAGTTCTTC.

This clonotype has ten or more counts. The chain carries TRBV7-9 and TRBJ2-5; D might be TRBD2 (5 bases). This CDR3 spans 15 amino acids. Deletions cut 0 bases from V and 2 bases from J, with 10 bases between. Germline-derived CDR1 and CDR2 are SEHNR and FQNEAQ (reference sequence). The CDR3 DNA reads TGTGCCAGCAGCTTAGCCCTCGGACTTCAAGAGACCCAGTACTTC. The encoded protein is CASSLALGLQETQYF.

The chain employs TRBV28 and TRBJ2-5, with 9 nucleotides matching TRBD2. This CDR3 spans 16 amino acids. V lost 4 bases, J lost 3 bases, and 9 bases stayed unmatched. Germline assignment: CDR1 MDHEN and CDR2 SYDVKM. CDR3 DNA: TGTGCCAGCAGTTCCGGGGCGGTAGCGGGAGAAGAGACCCAGTACTTC. It yields the protein CASSSGAVAGEETQYF. The full variable domain, with the rest looked up from reference TRBV28 and TRBJ2-5, is DVKVTQSSRYLVKRTGEKVFLECVQDMDHENMFWYRQDPGLGLRLIYFSYDVKMKEKGDIPEGYSVSREKKERFSLILESASTNQTSMYLCASSSGAVAGEETQYFGPGTRLLVL.

Many counts were recorded for this clonotype. The gene calls are TRBV18 and TRBJ1-2; D might be TRBD1 (5 bases). Between the trimmed V and J ends, which lost 3 bases and 4 bases, there was a span of 12 bases. The germline V gene has CDR1 KGHSH and CDR2 LQKENI. The CDR3 has 14 amino acids. This CDR3 reads CASSPVPGSYGYTF. The CDR3 DNA is TGTGCCAGCTCACCTGTCCCAGGGAGCTATGGCTACACCTTC.

This clonotype was recorded many times. The rearrangement links TRBV7-2 to TRBJ2-2; D ambiguous. Between the trimmed V and J ends, which lost 5 bases and 6 bases, there was a span of 10 bases. The CDR3 extends over 13 amino acids. Per germline, CDR1 SGHTA and CDR2 FQGNSA. CDR3 residues: CASSPSKAGELFF. CDR3 sequence (DNA): TGTGCCAGCAGCCCCAGTAAGGCCGGGGAGCTGTTTTTT. Looking up the rest from reference TRBV7-2 and TRBJ2-2 gives the full variable domain: GAGVSQSPSNKVTEKGKDVELRCDPISGHTALYWYRQSLGQGLEFLIYFQGNSAPDKSGLPSDRFSAERTGGSVSTLTIQRTQQEDSAVYLCASSPSKAGELFFGEGSRLTVL.

This clonotype was found many times. V is TRBV30 and J is TRBJ2-7; 9 bases are a match to TRBD1. From germline, CDR1 is GTSNPN and CDR2 SVGIG (reference sequence). The CDR3 has 13 amino acids. J was trimmed by 0 bases and V by 7 bases; bases with no gene match: 4. CDR3 DNA: TGTGCCTACGGACAGGGGTTCTCCTACGAGCAGTACTTC. Translated: CAYGQGFSYEQYF. Full variable domain (missing parts from reference TRBV30 and TRBJ2-7): SQTIHQWPATLVQPVGSPLSLECTVEGTSNPNLYWYRQAAGRGLQLLFYSVGIGQISSEVPQNLSASRPQDRQFILSSKKLLLSDSGFYLCAYGQGFSYEQYFGPGTRLTVT.

Ten or more counts support this clonotype. The gene calls are TRBV12-3 or TRBV12-4 and TRBJ1-1, with a possible D match to TRBD1 (5 bases). CDR3 length equals 12 residues. Trimming removed 8 bases from V and 5 bases from J, with 12 bases in between. CDR3 residues: CASVLRGTEAFF. The DNA for the CDR3 is TGTGCCAGCGTCCTCCGGGGGACTGAAGCTTTCTTT.

This clonotype was picked up many times. V and J are TRBV20-1 and TRBJ2-1; 12 nucleotides match TRBD2. Germline CDR1 is DFQATT and CDR2 is SNEGSKA (reference sequence). The CDR3 length is 15 residues. V lost 3 bases, J lost 3 bases, and 3 bases stayed unmatched. The DNA for the CDR3 is TGCAGTGCTAGGAAACTAGCGGGAGGCTACAATGAGCAGTTCTTC. Encoded protein: CSARKLAGGYNEQFF.

This clonotype was recorded at least ten times. V usage is TRBV5-1 and J usage is TRBJ2-7, with D possibly being TRBD1 or TRBD2 (7 bases each). Trimming shortened V by 2 bases and J by 3 bases, and 12 bases separated the two germline ends. The CDR3 extends over 14 amino acids. CDR1 and CDR2 (germline): SGHRS, YFSETQ. The CDR3 protein is CASSFTGEGYEQYF. The CDR3 DNA reads TGCGCCAGCAGCTTTACAGGGGAGGGCTACGAGCAGTACTTC.

Ten or more counts support this clonotype. This chain links TRBV12-3 or TRBV12-4 with TRBJ1-1; D may be TRBD1 (6 bases). V lost 6 bases, J lost 0 bases, and 11 bases lay in between. This CDR3 has 14 residues. The CDR3 DNA is TGTGCCAGCAGCCAACAGGGTATGAACACTGAAGCTTTCTTT. This translates into CASSQQGMNTEAFF.

This clonotype was seen ten or more times. This chain connects TRBV6-2 or TRBV6-3 to TRBJ2-2, with D perhaps assigned TRBD1 or TRBD2 (6 bases each). The CDR3 has 14 residues. V was clipped by 6 bases and J by 5 bases, with 13 bases between them. CDR1 is MNHEY, CDR2 SVGEGT, per germline. The CDR3 is CASSPRGETGELFF. The DNA for the CDR3 is TGTGCCAGCAGCCCTAGGGGGGAAACCGGGGAGCTGTTTTTT.

This clonotype was found many times. The rearrangement joins TRBV19 to TRBJ2-1; 14 bases map to TRBD2. Germline V CDR1 and CDR2: LNHDA, SQIVND (reference sequence). With V trimmed by 4 bases and J by 8 bases, 4 bases remained unmatched. The CDR3 is made up of 15 amino acids. The CDR3: CASSKGLAGVDEQFF. The CDR3 DNA follows: TGTGCCAGTAGTAAGGGACTAGCGGGAGTCGATGAGCAGTTCTTC.

The J gene is TRBJ2-2, the V gene TRBV6-2 or TRBV6-3; TRBD2 matches 7 bases. The J segment lost 0 bases and the V segment lost 6 bases, leaving 4 bases of the junction unmatched. The CDR3 has 15 amino acids. From germline, CDR1 is MNHEY and CDR2 SVGEGT. The CDR3 loop is CASRGRDSNTGELFF. The CDR3 nucleotides read TGTGCCAGCAGAGGGAGGGACTCGAACACCGGGGAGCTGTTTTTT.

The chain joins TRBV15 to TRBJ2-7; 9 bases are shared with TRBD1. Germline values: CDR1 LNHNV, CDR2 YYDKDF (reference sequence). CDR3 length equals 15 residues. Trimming cost V 1 base and J 2 bases; bases outside gene matches: 3. The CDR3 protein is CATSRAGTGPYEQYF. CDR3 nucleotides: TGTGCCACCAGCAGAGCCGGGACAGGGCCCTACGAGCAGTACTTC.

About this clonotype: This likely comes from a read error, as the CDR3 has no conserved phenylalanine or tryptophan at its end. The chain links TRBV28 to TRBJ1-4, with D perhaps matching TRBD1 (6 bases). Trimming left V 3 bases short and J 5 bases short, with 13 bases between. Germline lookup yields CDR1 MDHEN and CDR2 SYDVKM. This CDR3 is 15 amino acids long. CDR3 protein: CASSFYGTSNEKLFL. CDR3 in DNA: TGTGCCAGCAGTTTTTACGGGACAAGCAATGAAAAACTGTTTCTT.

This clonotype was seen a handful of times. The V and J genes are TRBV3-1 and TRBJ2-4; D unresolved. The germline CDR1 and CDR2 sequences are LGHDT and YNNKEL (reference sequence). Trimming took 4 bases from V and 0 from J, leaving 19 bases between them. The CDR3 totals 18 residues. The CDR3 is CASSPTPGDLLAKNIQYF. CDR3 sequence (DNA): TGTGCCAGCAGCCCCACCCCGGGCGACCTTCTAGCCAAAAACATTCAGTACTTC.

This clonotype was detected many times. The chain is built from TRBV12-3 or TRBV12-4 and TRBJ2-3; D may match TRBD1 or TRBD2 (5 bases each). The CDR3 is made up of 17 amino acids. V shed 3 bases and J shed 3 bases, with 19 bases lying between them. The CDR3 nucleotides read TGTGCCAGCAGTTTGTGGGCCGGGCAGGGAGAAACAGATACGCAGTATTTT. Protein product: CASSLWAGQGETDTQYF.

Points on this clonotype: A single base separates this from a much larger clone, so it may be a read error. J is TRBJ1-1 and V is TRBV13; 8 nucleotides match TRBD1. CDR3 size: 15 residues. Germline V lookup: CDR1 PRHDT, CDR2 FYEKMQ (reference sequence). CDR3 loop: CACSPQGARIGEAFF. As DNA, the CDR3 is TGTGCCTGCAGTCCTCAGGGGGCCCGGATTGGTGAAGCTTTCTTT.

This clonotype was recorded many times. The rearrangement links TRBV18 to TRBJ2-1, with TRBD1 matching 10 bases. Germline V CDR1 and CDR2: KGHSH, LQKENI. The CDR3 totals 13 residues. Trimming took 4 bases from V and 7 from J; bases not matched to a gene: 1. DNA of the CDR3: TGTGCCAGCTCACGACAGGGGGCAAATGAGCAGTTCTTC. Protein product: CASSRQGANEQFF.

Many counts were recorded for this clonotype. This chain connects TRBV30 to TRBJ1-2; no clear D. The CDR3 length is 14 residues. V was trimmed by 4 bases and J by 3 bases, leaving 15 bases between them. Germline values: CDR1 GTSNPN, CDR2 SVGIG (reference sequence). CDR3 bases: TGTGCCTGGACTTTATCAACTATGGACTATGGCTACACCTTC. Its protein is CAWTLSTMDYGYTF.

This clonotype was recorded a few times. The CDR3 DNA reads as TGTGCCTGGAGTTTGACAGGCTCCGAACTGTTTTTT. Protein sequence: CAWSLTGSELFF. This chain connects TRBV30 to TRBJ1-4; perhaps TRBD1 as D (6 bases). This CDR3 has 12 amino acids. Germline-derived CDR1 and CDR2 are GTSNPN and SVGIG (reference sequence). V lost 2 bases and J lost 12, with 13 bases in between.

This clonotype occurred many times. V is TRBV20-1 and J is TRBJ2-7; 10 bases agree with TRBD2. V lost 3 bases and J lost 3; bases outside the gene matches: 8. The germline gives CDR1 DFQATT, CDR2 SNEGSKA (reference sequence). The CDR3 length is 15 residues. The CDR3 loop reads CSARSSGRRGYEQYF. The DNA for the CDR3 is TGCAGTGCTAGGTCTAGCGGGAGACGTGGCTACGAGCAGTACTTC.

This clonotype was seen a few times. V and J are TRBV5-4 and TRBJ2-7; possibly TRBD2 for D (6 bases). The ends were cut back, 1 base at V and 0 bases at J, with 11 bases in the middle. Germline V gene lookup returns CDR1 SGHNT and CDR2 YYREEE (reference sequence). This CDR3 comprises 15 residues. CDR3 region: CASSLTGSYSYEQYF. Here the CDR3 DNA reads TGTGCCAGCAGCTTGACCGGGAGTTACTCCTACGAGCAGTACTTC.